Each of the 12 T cell receptor beta chains below was sequenced from the same sample in a study of beta chain features in type 1 diabetes. Findings and limits, study-wide: Type 1 diabetes patients showed a moderate but significant shortening of TCRB CDR3s in all four CD4+ subsets.

These TCRs are of unknown antigen specificity. TCRB transcripts that were expressed got sequenced, as all of the isolated RNA had been reverse transcribed. The data were produced by immunoSEQ multiplex PCR, yet TCRdb's version contains in-frame clones alone and is incomplete. The data contain 300,000 to 450,000 clones, roughly 13% of them singletons. Sequenced: naive CD4+ T cells from blood. These TCRs come from a woman aged 18-35 years with type 1 diabetes.

This chain links TRBV4-3 with TRBJ2-1, with 7 bases matching TRBD2. There are 15 residues in the CDR3. J lost 1 base, V lost 4 bases, and 4 bases had no gene match. CDR1 LGHNA and CDR2 YSLEER come from the germline V gene. The CDR3 loop reads CASSRQAGSYNEQFF. CDR3 coding DNA: TGCGCCAGCAGCCGCCAAGCGGGATCCTACAATGAGCAGTTCTTC.

J is TRBJ2-1 and V is TRBV6-5; D is perhaps TRBD2 (6 bases). The CDR3 covers 11 residues. Trimming shortened V by 10 bases and J by 14 bases, and 18 bases separated the two germline ends. In germline, CDR1 is MNHEY, CDR2 SVGAGI. CDR3 in amino acids: CATYTGVAEFF. CDR3 bases: TGTGCCACCTATACGGGGGTAGCGGAGTTCTTC.

The table lists this clone with a few counts. The V gene is TRBV18, the J gene TRBJ1-5; D call uncertain. Trimming removed 2 bases from V and 4 bases from J, with 9 bases in between. Per the germline V gene, CDR1 is KGHSH and CDR2 is LQKENI. This CDR3 is built from 14 residues. The CDR3 is CASSPVEQNQPQHF. CDR3 in DNA: TGTGCCAGCTCACCAGTTGAACAGAATCAGCCCCAGCATTTT.

This clone was seen a few times. The chain couples TRBV15 to TRBJ2-3; the match to TRBD1 covers 8 bases. CDR1 LNHNV and CDR2 YYDKDF come from the germline V gene (reference sequence). The trim removed 3 bases at V and 5 bases at J, leaving 10 bases unmatched. The CDR3 has 16 residues. CDR3 sequence: CATSRSGRGLGDTQYF. The CDR3 nucleotides are TGTGCCACCAGCAGGTCCGGCAGGGGGCTTGGAGATACGCAGTATTTT.

The CDR3 region is CASSPGVSSYEQYF. CDR3 nucleotide sequence: TGTGCCAGCAGCCCCGGGGTTAGCTCCTACGAGCAGTACTTC. This chain uses TRBV9 with TRBJ2-7; D is possibly TRBD2 (5 bases). Trimming left V 4 bases short and J 0 bases short, with 11 bases between. Looked up from germline, CDR1 is SGDLS and CDR2 is YYNGEE. The CDR3 is made up of 14 amino acids.

This chain uses TRBV5-1 with TRBJ2-3, with TRBD2 matching over 7 bases. Germline CDR1 reads SGHRS; CDR2 reads YFSETQ. V trimming: 0 bases; J trimming: 2 bases; junction bases outside the gene matches: 6. The CDR3 totals 16 residues. CDR3 coding DNA: TGCGCCAGCAGCTTGGTTTGGACTAGAAACACAGATACGCAGTATTTT. This gives the protein CASSLVWTRNTDTQYF.

This chain uses TRBV9 with TRBJ2-3, with D possibly TRBD2 on 6 matching bases. The germline CDR1 and CDR2 sequences are SGDLS and YYNGEE. The V end was cut by 0 bases, the J end by 3 bases, with 11 bases between. The length of the CDR3 is 15 residues. This CDR3 is CASSVGGAGTDTQYF. The CDR3 nucleotides are TGTGCCAGCAGCGTAGGCGGGGCCGGGACAGATACGCAGTATTTT. Using reference TRBV9 and TRBJ2-3 for the parts outside the CDR3, the full variable domain is DSGVTQTPKHLITATGQRVTLRCSPRSGDLSVYWYQQSLDQGLQFLIQYYNGEERAKGNILERFSAQQFPDLHSELNLSSLELGDSALYFCASSVGGAGTDTQYFGPGTRLTVL.

This clone has more than one count but fewer than ten. DNA for the CDR3: TGTGCCAGCAGCTTAGATTTCTGGCGCACAGATACGCAGTATTTT. Translating it yields CASSLDFWRTDTQYF. V and J are TRBV7-2 and TRBJ2-3, with D unclear. Germline CDR1 SGHTA, CDR2 FQGNSA. The V gene lost 1 base and the J gene lost 1 base, with 9 bases spanning the gap. The CDR3 has 15 amino acids. Full variable domain (outside the CDR3, taken from reference TRBV7-2 and TRBJ2-3): GAGVSQSPSNKVTEKGKDVELRCDPISGHTALYWYRQSLGQGLEFLIYFQGNSAPDKSGLPSDRFSAERTGGSVSTLTIQRTQQEDSAVYLCASSLDFWRTDTQYFGPGTRLTVL.

The chain links TRBV27 to TRBJ2-3; 11 nucleotides agree with TRBD2. V trimming: 5 bases; J trimming: 6 bases; junction bases outside the gene matches: 10. CDR3 length equals 16 residues. Germline V lookup: CDR1 MNHEY, CDR2 SMNVEV (reference sequence). The CDR3 reads CASSPQRVAGGDTQYF. DNA for the CDR3: TGTGCCAGCAGTCCGCAGAGGGTAGCGGGGGGGGATACGCAGTATTTT.

The sample holds a few counts of this clone. The chain recombines TRBV5-4 with TRBJ2-7; tentative D call: TRBD1 (6 bases). The CDR3 totals 17 residues. Germline CDR1 SGHNT, CDR2 YYREEE (reference sequence). V lost 2 bases and J lost 0, with 18 bases in between. The CDR3: CASSFASGRGSSYEQYF. Here the CDR3 DNA reads TGTGCCAGCAGCTTTGCGTCGGGCAGGGGATCCTCCTACGAGCAGTACTTC.

The rearrangement links TRBV18 to TRBJ2-7, with 13 bases identical to TRBD2. This CDR3 region has 14 residues. The ends lost 6 bases at V and 6 bases at J; junction bases unmatched: 5. CDR1 KGHSH and CDR2 LQKENI come from the germline V gene. The CDR3 region is CASSATSGRGEQYF. The CDR3 nucleotides are TGTGCCAGCTCGGCAACTAGCGGGAGGGGCGAGCAGTACTTC.

This clone was counted a few times. This chain connects TRBV19 to TRBJ2-2; D possibly corresponds to TRBD1 (5 bases). The CDR3 length is 19 residues. Germline V lookup: CDR1 LNHDA, CDR2 SQIVND (reference sequence). The V gene lost 6 bases and the J gene lost 0 bases, with 23 bases spanning the gap. The CDR3 loop is CASSRFDFPGHANTGELFF. In nucleotides, the CDR3 is TGTGCCAGTAGCCGATTCGATTTCCCAGGACATGCGAACACCGGGGAGCTGTTTTTT. Combining the CDR3 with reference TRBV19 and TRBJ2-2 gives the whole variable domain DGGITQSPKYLFRKEGQNVTLSCEQNLNHDAMYWYRQDPGQGLRLIYYSQIVNDFQKGDIAEGYSVSREKKESFPLTVTSAQKNPTAFYLCASSRFDFPGHANTGELFFGEGSRLTVL.